These 18 T cell receptor beta chains originate from one sample sequenced in a study of blood T cell repertoires in COVID-19. Assay used: immunoSEQ multiplex PCR; TCRdb lists only in-frame clones, some missing. The sample includes just over 80,000 clones, about 76% seen only once; the top ten take around 43%. The specimen was peripheral blood. Receptors originate from a man older than 75 with acute or convalescent COVID-19.

This clone showed up just a few times. V and J are TRBV5-1 and TRBJ1-3; the match to TRBD1 covers 7 bases. This CDR3 is built from 16 residues. The V gene's germline CDR1 is SGHRS and CDR2 YFSETQ. V was clipped by 4 bases and J by 0 bases; unmatched bases: 7. In nucleotides, the CDR3 is TGCGCCAGCAGCCTGGGACAGACGAGCTCTGGAAACACCATATATTTT. This encodes CASSLGQTSSGNTIYF. Full variable domain (rest looked up from reference TRBV5-1 and TRBJ1-3): KAGVTQTPRYLIKTRGQQVTLSCSPISGHRSVSWYQQTPGQGLQFLFEYFSETQRNKGNFPGRFSGRQFSNSRSEMNVSTLELGDSALYLCASSLGQTSSGNTIYFGEGSWLTVV.

V gene TRBV2 combines with J gene TRBJ2-1; D is perhaps TRBD1 (5 bases). The CDR3 covers 16 residues. Germline CDR1 is SNHLY and CDR2 is FYNNEI. V was cut by 4 bases and J by 2 bases, with 15 bases left in between. The CDR3 DNA reads as TGTGCCAGCAGTGTACAGGTAATAACCGCCTACAATGAGCAGTTCTTC. It translates to CASSVQVITAYNEQFF.

This chain joins TRBV5-1 and TRBJ2-7, with TRBD2 matching over 9 bases. V trimming: 4 bases; J trimming: 6 bases; junction bases outside the gene matches: 8. The CDR3 is 14 residues long. Per the germline V gene, CDR1 is SGHRS and CDR2 is YFSETQ. The CDR3 protein is CASSINSGSSEQYF. As DNA, the CDR3 is TGCGCCAGCAGCATCAATAGCGGGAGTAGCGAGCAGTACTTC. Based on the CDR3 plus reference TRBV5-1 and TRBJ2-7, the full variable domain is KAGVTQTPRYLIKTRGQQVTLSCSPISGHRSVSWYQQTPGQGLQFLFEYFSETQRNKGNFPGRFSGRQFSNSRSEMNVSTLELGDSALYLCASSINSGSSEQYFGPGTRLTVT.

The chain employs TRBV6-6 and TRBJ2-1, with D perhaps TRBD2 (7 bases). Germline V lookup: CDR1 MNHNY, CDR2 SVGAGI (reference sequence). With 11 bases removed from V and 6 bases from J, the gap between germline ends came to 17 bases. There are 13 residues in the CDR3. The CDR3 here is CALRGGGINEQFF. In DNA, the CDR3 is TGTGCCCTCAGAGGGGGGGGAATCAATGAGCAGTTCTTC.

The rearrangement links TRBV28 to TRBJ1-2; no reliable D call. Looked up from germline, CDR1 is MDHEN and CDR2 is SYDVKM. V dropped 1 base and J dropped 7 bases, with 13 bases sitting between them. This CDR3 has 14 amino acids. The CDR3 bases are TGTGCCAGCAGTTTATTGGCAGTTTATGGTGGCTACACCTTC. Translation gives CASSLLAVYGGYTF.

This sequence joins TRBV18 and TRBJ1-5; D not resolved. Trimming took 3 bases from V and 4 from J, leaving 13 bases between them. CDR1 KGHSH and CDR2 LQKENI come from the germline V gene. There are 15 residues in the CDR3. CDR3 region: CASSPAAPGNQPQHF. DNA of the CDR3: TGTGCCAGCTCACCGGCGGCCCCGGGTAATCAGCCCCAGCATTTT.

This clone was observed a few times. The genes are TRBV7-9 and TRBJ1-4; TRBD1 matches 8 bases. The CDR3 is 14 residues long. Germline CDR1 is SEHNR and CDR2 is FQNEAQ (reference sequence). The J segment lost 6 bases and the V segment lost 3 bases, leaving 3 bases of the junction unmatched. The CDR3 spells CASSFGTGDEKLFF. CDR3 coding DNA: TGTGCCAGCAGCTTTGGGACAGGAGATGAAAAACTGTTTTTT.

The chain carries TRBV3-1 (or the pseudogene TRBV3-2) and TRBJ2-1; 8 bases fit TRBD2. Germline assignment: CDR1 LGHDT and CDR2 YNNKEL (reference sequence). The CDR3 covers 16 residues. Trimming took 6 bases from V and 7 from J; bases not matched to a gene: 14. The chain's CDR3 is CASSILTGGSRNEQFF. As DNA, the CDR3 is TGTGCCAGCAGTATCTTAACGGGAGGGTCGAGGAATGAGCAGTTCTTC.

This clone has just one count. This chain links TRBV5-4 with TRBJ2-5; possibly TRBD2 for D (6 bases). CDR1 is SGHNT and CDR2 is YYREEE in the germline V gene (reference sequence). The CDR3 is 14 residues long. Between the trimmed V and J ends, which lost 0 bases and 1 base, there was a span of 7 bases. The CDR3 nucleotides are TGTGCCAGCAGCTTGGGTAGCGGCCAAGAGACCCAGTACTTC. As protein: CASSLGSGQETQYF. The whole variable domain, filled in from reference TRBV5-4 and TRBJ2-5, reads ETGVTQSPTHLIKTRGQQVTLRCSSQSGHNTVSWYQQALGQGPQFIFQYYREEENGRGNFPPRFSGLQFPNYSSELNVNALELDDSALYLCASSLGSGQETQYFGPGTRLLVL.

This CDR3 reads CASSKGLDTEAFF. The CDR3 DNA follows: TGCGCCAGCAGTAAGGGGCTGGACACTGAAGCTTTCTTT. This chain connects TRBV10-1 to TRBJ1-1; D might be TRBD1 (5 bases). V was pared by 5 bases and J by 3 bases, with 10 bases between. Germline CDR1 and CDR2: WNHNN and SYGVQD (reference sequence). The CDR3 is 13 amino acids.

J is TRBJ2-1 and V is TRBV2; D ambiguous. The CDR3 has 9 residues. CDR1 SNHLY and CDR2 FYNNEI come from the germline V gene. Trimming shortened V by 7 bases and J by 9 bases, and 4 bases separated the two germline ends. DNA of the CDR3: TGTGCCAGCACCCTTGAGCAGTTCTTC. The encoded protein is CASTLEQFF. The full variable domain, completed using reference TRBV2 and TRBJ2-1, is EPEVTQTPSHQVTQMGQEVILRCVPISNHLYFYWYRQILGQKVEFLVSFYNNEISEKSEIFDDQFSVERPDGSNFTLKIRSTKLEDSAMYFCASTLEQFFGPGTRLTVL.

This clone was counted once. The chain employs TRBV30 and TRBJ1-6, with D hard to call. This CDR3 comprises 17 residues. V gave up 0 bases and J gave up 1 base, with 13 bases separating them. The V gene's germline CDR1 is GTSNPN and CDR2 SVGIG (reference sequence). Written as DNA, the CDR3 is TGTGCCTGGAGTGTGGCAGGCAGGCCGTCCTATAATTCACCCCTCCACTTT. Amino acid sequence: CAWSVAGRPSYNSPLHF.

V usage is TRBV19 and J usage is TRBJ1-5; 8 bases map to TRBD1. CDR3 length: 14 amino acids. Trimming cost V 5 bases and J 7 bases; bases outside gene matches: 7. The germline V gene has CDR1 LNHDA and CDR2 SQIVND (reference sequence). The CDR3 nucleotides are TGTGCCAGTAGTTACCGGGACAGGAGGCAGCCCCAGCATTTT. It is translated as CASSYRDRRQPQHF.

The chain combines TRBV11-2 with TRBJ2-6; no definite D call. Trimming cost V 7 bases and J 0 bases, with 10 bases left between them. CDR1 and CDR2 (germline): SGHAT, FQNNGV. This CDR3 is 15 amino acids long. CDR3 nucleotides: TGTGCCAGCACCAGCGTAGGCTCTGGGGCCAACGTCCTGACTTTC. Amino acid sequence: CASTSVGSGANVLTF.

With regard to this clone: A junction end diverges from the germline sequence, so it may reflect a read error. The CDR3, as DNA: TGTGCCAGCAGCCTAGATCTAGCGGGCCTCCGCAATGAGCAGTTCTTC. Protein: CASSLDLAGLRNEQFF. This rearrangement joins TRBV11-2 to TRBJ2-1, with 8 bases aligning to TRBD2. Germline CDR1 SGHAT, CDR2 FQNNGV. The CDR3 length is 16 residues.

The V gene is TRBV6-1, the J gene TRBJ1-1; D not certain. The V end was cut by 2 bases, the J end by 1 base, with 8 bases between. CDR3 length: 14 amino acids. CDR1 is MNHNS and CDR2 is SASEGT in the germline V gene. The CDR3, as DNA: TGTGCCAGCAGTGAATTCGGCGGGAACACTGAAGCTTTCTTT. This sequence encodes CASSEFGGNTEAFF.

V usage is TRBV25-1 and J usage is TRBJ1-1; TRBD1 might be the D (6 bases). This CDR3 has 14 amino acids. Trimming cost V 9 bases and J 3 bases, with 17 bases left between them. Germline V gene data show CDR1 as MGHDK and CDR2 as SYGVNS. The chain's CDR3 is CASESAEGDTEAFF. CDR3 nucleotides: TGTGCCAGTGAATCGGCAGAGGGGGACACTGAAGCTTTCTTT.

The V and J genes are TRBV28 and TRBJ2-7, with D possibly TRBD1 on 5 matching bases. Germline V gene data show CDR1 as MDHEN and CDR2 as SYDVKM. This CDR3 is built from 15 residues. The V gene lost 3 bases and the J gene lost 1 base, with 13 bases spanning the gap. CDR3: CASSFPQGTSYEQYF. CDR3 nucleotides: TGTGCCAGCAGTTTCCCTCAGGGAACGTCCTACGAGCAGTACTTC.